A single sample is the source of the 21 T cell receptor beta chains below, sequenced in a study of blood T cell repertoires in COVID-19. Sequencing was performed with immunoSEQ multiplex PCR; in TCRdb, only in-frame clones are kept and a portion is missing. The sample includes under 200,000 clones, approximately 87% of them seen just once. Input material: peripheral blood. The receptors were sampled from a man aged 18 to 30 with active or convalescent COVID-19.

The chain recombines TRBV11-2 with TRBJ2-5; perhaps TRBD1 as D (6 bases). CDR1 and CDR2 from the germline V gene are SGHAT and FQNNGV. This CDR3 region has 14 residues. The V gene lost 5 bases and the J gene lost 2 bases, with 12 bases spanning the gap. The CDR3 nucleotides are TGTGCCAGCAGCCCAAGGACAGAGCAAGAGACCCAGTACTTC. This gives the protein CASSPRTEQETQYF.

The chain is built from TRBV7-3 and TRBJ1-1; D remains ambiguous. This CDR3 contains 12 residues. The V gene's germline CDR1 is SGHTA and CDR2 FQGTGA. Trimming cost V 0 bases and J 8 bases, with 7 bases left between them. CDR3 in amino acids: CASSLTRAEAFF. The CDR3 nucleotides are TGTGCCAGCAGCTTAACGAGGGCGGAAGCTTTCTTT.

The chain is built from TRBV5-6 and TRBJ1-5; 8 positions agree with TRBD1. Trimming cost V 4 bases and J 6 bases; bases outside gene matches: 12. This CDR3 is 16 amino acids long. The germline CDR1 and CDR2 sequences are SGHDT and YYEEEE. CDR3 amino acids: CASSTRVSGGGQPQHF. CDR3 nucleotide sequence: TGTGCCAGCAGCACTAGGGTGTCAGGGGGCGGTCAGCCCCAGCATTTT.

V and J are TRBV7-2 and TRBJ2-5, with TRBD2 matching 10 bases. Trimming at V came to 4 bases and at J to 4 bases, leaving 6 bases not matched to a gene. The CDR3 is made up of 15 amino acids. Per germline, CDR1 SGHTA and CDR2 FQGNSA. Here the CDR3 DNA reads TGTGCCAGCAGCTCATGGCTAGCGGGAGTAGAGACCCAGTACTTC. Translation: CASSSWLAGVETQYF.

The chain recombines TRBV30 with TRBJ1-2; 9 positions agree with TRBD1. In germline, CDR1 is GTSNPN, CDR2 SVGIG (reference sequence). V lost 1 base and J lost 0; bases outside the gene matches: 15. CDR3 length: 19 residues. The CDR3 loop reads CAWSARFVLGQGPNYGYTF. The CDR3 DNA is TGTGCCTGGAGTGCCCGTTTTGTTTTGGGACAGGGCCCTAACTATGGCTACACCTTC.

J is TRBJ1-5 and V is TRBV5-4, with D uncertain. The CDR3 has 14 amino acids. The V gene's germline CDR1 is SGHNT and CDR2 YYREEE (reference sequence). V shed 10 bases and J shed 1 base, with 15 bases lying between them. CDR3 bases: TGTGCCTCCAGCGACGGCATAAGCAATCAGCCCCAGCATTTT. Its protein product is CASSDGISNQPQHF.

The J gene is TRBJ2-7, the V gene TRBV19; the match to TRBD1 covers 7 bases. The CDR3 is made up of 13 amino acids. The germline gives CDR1 LNHDA, CDR2 SQIVND (reference sequence). The trim removed 7 bases at V and 0 bases at J, leaving 3 bases unmatched. DNA for the CDR3: TGTGCCAGTAAAGGGACAGTCTCCTACGAGCAGTACTTC. Translation: CASKGTVSYEQYF.

The V gene is TRBV6-5, the J gene TRBJ1-5, with D possibly matching TRBD1 (6 bases). The CDR3 sequence is 14 residues long. V was cut by 6 bases and J by 0 bases, with 9 bases left in between. CDR1 is MNHEY and CDR2 is SVGAGI in the germline V gene. CDR3 in DNA: TGTGCCAGCAGACTGGACAGTAGCAATCAGCCCCAGCATTTT. Translated: CASRLDSSNQPQHF.

This chain links TRBV11-2 with TRBJ1-1; a weak D match, TRBD1 (5 bases). This CDR3 is built from 12 residues. Germline loops: CDR1 SGHAT, CDR2 FQNNGV. The V and J ends lost 1 base and 11 bases respectively, with 11 bases between them. The DNA for the CDR3 is TGTGCCAGCAGCTTAGCCCAAAACAGGGCTTTCTTT. Translating it yields CASSLAQNRAFF.

The chain links TRBV28 to TRBJ2-5, with D possibly matching TRBD2 (6 bases). CDR1 MDHEN and CDR2 SYDVKM come from the germline V gene. V was clipped by 4 bases and J by 2 bases, with 11 bases between them. The length of the CDR3 is 14 residues. The CDR3 spells CASSSGLIQETQYF. The CDR3 coding sequence is TGTGCCAGCAGTTCGGGACTGATACAAGAGACCCAGTACTTC.

V and J are TRBV2 and TRBJ1-3, with D possibly being TRBD1 (5 bases). Trimming took 8 bases from V and 0 from J, leaving 14 bases between them. CDR1 SNHLY and CDR2 FYNNEI come from the germline V gene. This CDR3 contains 15 residues. This chain's CDR3 is CASQLGEFSGNTIYF. In DNA form, the CDR3 reads TGTGCCAGCCAGCTAGGGGAATTCTCTGGAAACACCATATATTTT.

The J gene is TRBJ2-1, the V gene TRBV19; 10 bases line up with TRBD2. The CDR3 is made up of 15 amino acids. Germline V lookup: CDR1 LNHDA, CDR2 SQIVND (reference sequence). The ends lost 4 bases at V and 5 bases at J; junction bases unmatched: 5. CDR3 protein: CASSKLAGINNEQFF. The CDR3 DNA follows: TGTGCCAGTAGTAAACTAGCGGGGATAAACAATGAGCAGTTCTTC.

The chain combines TRBV24-1 with TRBJ2-7; no firm D call. The V end was cut by 9 bases, the J end by 5 bases, with 7 bases between. Per germline, CDR1 KGHDR and CDR2 SFDVKD. This CDR3 region has 10 residues. Here the CDR3 reads CATGRDEQYF. The CDR3 coding sequence is TGTGCCACCGGCCGGGACGAGCAGTACTTC.

The chain couples TRBV6-5 to TRBJ1-1; no definite D call. The CDR3 sequence is 14 residues long. With 2 bases removed from V and 1 base from J, the gap between germline ends came to 8 bases. Looked up from germline, CDR1 is MNHEY and CDR2 is SVGAGI. CDR3 residues: CASSYRPGNTEAFF. The CDR3 DNA reads as TGTGCCAGCAGTTACAGACCGGGGAACACTGAAGCTTTCTTT.

This rearrangement joins TRBV7-2 to TRBJ2-3; tentatively, D is TRBD2 (5 bases). The CDR3 sequence is 12 residues long. The germline V and J ends were trimmed by 5 bases and 4 bases, with 7 bases remaining between them. Per germline, CDR1 SGHTA and CDR2 FQGNSA. CDR3 region: CASSPLADTQYF. The CDR3 bases are TGTGCCAGCAGCCCACTAGCAGATACGCAGTATTTT.

This chain connects TRBV19 to TRBJ2-2; tentatively, D is TRBD1 (7 bases). In germline, CDR1 is LNHDA, CDR2 SQIVND (reference sequence). The CDR3 consists of 12 residues. In DNA, the CDR3 is TGTGTATCAGGGGGGAGCACCGGGGAGCTGTTTTTT. The encoded protein is CVSGGSTGELFF.

The J gene is TRBJ1-5, the V gene TRBV30, with D tentatively TRBD1 (6 bases). The CDR3 length is 12 residues. Germline assignment: CDR1 GTSNPN and CDR2 SVGIG (reference sequence). V was clipped by 2 bases and J by 8 bases, with 10 bases between them. This chain's CDR3 is CAWSTGLEPQHF. CDR3 nucleotides: TGTGCCTGGAGTACAGGGCTGGAGCCCCAGCATTTT.

The chain has TRBV6-5 and TRBJ2-5, with a weak D call TRBD1 (6 bases). V gave up 2 bases and J gave up 5 bases, with 15 bases separating them. This CDR3 has 15 residues. CDR1 and CDR2 (germline): MNHEY, SVGAGI. The CDR3 DNA sequence: TGTGCCAGCAGTTACACCCGCCAGGGGCGGGAGACCCAGTACTTC. Translation: CASSYTRQGRETQYF.

The V call is TRBV28, the J call TRBJ2-3; D call uncertain. There are 14 residues in the CDR3. The V end lost 3 bases, the J end lost 0 bases, and 7 bases lay between the germline ends. CDR1 and CDR2 (germline): MDHEN, SYDVKM. The CDR3 nucleotides are TGTGCCAGCAGTTTGTACTCAAGCACAGATACGCAGTATTTT. Encoded protein: CASSLYSSTDTQYF.

The chain uses TRBV3-1 (or the pseudogene TRBV3-2) and TRBJ2-7; TRBD1 matches at 8 bases. Trimming removed 4 bases from V and 3 bases from J; junction bases left unmatched: 2. Germline loops: CDR1 LGHDT, CDR2 YNNKEL (reference sequence). This CDR3 has 13 amino acids. CDR3: CASSPGTGYEQYV. The DNA for the CDR3 is TGTGCCAGCAGCCCTGGGACAGGCTACGAGCAGTACGTC.

The rearrangement joins TRBV6-1 to TRBJ2-3; 8 nucleotides line up with TRBD2. CDR1 and CDR2 (germline): MNHNS, SASEGT. The V gene end was trimmed by 4 bases and the J gene end by 1 base; junction bases not matched to a gene: 10. The CDR3 is 17 residues long. CDR3 in DNA: TGTGCCAGCAGTGTCTCGTTTAGGGGACTAGGCACAGATACGCAGTATTTT. This sequence encodes CASSVSFRGLGTDTQYF.